The rows below give T cell receptor beta chains drawn from one sample of a study of T cells after posttransplantation cyclophosphamide. TCRdb's copy holds only in-frame clones and misses some; the assay was immunoSEQ multiplex PCR. The sample yields tens of thousands of clones, approximately 90% seen once. The sequenced sample was PBMCs. These receptors came from a woman aged 50 to 60 in good health and a related stem cell transplant donor. The CDR3 runs from the conserved cysteine through the conserved F or W. A D gene is named only where the DNA matches it firmly. Clone size is shown for a subset of rows, as once, few, many or a class of expanded clone.

v_call	clone_size	d_call	j_call	cdr3_nt	cdr3_aa
TRBV6-1	-	TRBD1	TRBJ1-1	TGTGCCAGCAGGCCGGGACAGGGGAACACTGAAGCTTTCTTT	CASRPGQGNTEAFF
TRBV5-1	-	TRBD2	TRBJ2-5	TGCGCCAGCAGCTTCGACAAGCGGGGGAGGGCCGGCCAAGAGACCCAGTACTTC	CASSFDKRGRAGQETQYF
TRBV4-1	-	-	TRBJ1-5	TGCGCCAGCAGCCAAGGGGCGCAGGGCAATAGCAATCAGCCCCAGCATTTT	CASSQGAQGNSNQPQHF
TRBV19	-	-	TRBJ1-6	TGTGCCAGTACCCGACGGGGAGGTATAGATTCACCCCTCCACTTT	CASTRRGGIDSPLHF
TRBV6-4	-	-	TRBJ1-6	TGTGCCAGCAGTGAGGGCAGCACCCTTTCACCCCTCCACTTT	CASSEGSTLSPLHF
TRBV19	-	TRBD2	TRBJ2-4	TGTGCCAGTAGTATACCAGCGGGGAAAAACATTCAGTACTTC	CASSIPAGKNIQYF
TRBV28	-	-	TRBJ2-7	TGTGCCAGCAGGGCACAGGGCTACGAGCAGTACTTC	CASRAQGYEQYF
TRBV19	-	TRBD2	TRBJ2-1	TGTGCCAGTAGTATAGATACTAGCGGGGGGGACTCCTACAATGAGCAGTTCTTC	CASSIDTSGGDSYNEQFF
TRBV10-3	-	TRBD2	TRBJ2-3	TGTGCCATCAGTGAGTCGATAGAGCGGGGGGGCACAGATACGCAGTATTTT	CAISESIERGGTDTQYF
TRBV6-5	-	-	TRBJ2-7	TGTGCCAGCAGGACGGGACTCCCGGCGGGGGAGCAGTACTTC	CASRTGLPAGEQYF
TRBV9	-	-	TRBJ1-1	TGTGCCAGCAGCGCGACAGTGAACACTGAAGCTTTCTTT	CASSATVNTEAFF
TRBV11-3	once	TRBD2	TRBJ2-1	TGTGCCAGCAGCTTAGCGGCGGGAGGGTTGTACAATGAGCAGTTCTTC	CASSLAAGGLYNEQFF
TRBV2	-	-	TRBJ2-5	TGTGCCAGCAGTCCCGGTCGGGAAGAGACCCAGTACTTC	CASSPGREETQYF
TRBV5-1	-	TRBD1	TRBJ1-4	TGCGCCAGCAGCTTAGGGACAGACACTAATGAAAAACTGTTTTTT	CASSLGTDTNEKLFF
TRBV6-1	-	-	TRBJ1-1	TGTGCCAGCACTAAAGGCCGGGAGGGCACTGAAGCTTTCTTT	CASTKGREGTEAFF
TRBV29-1	-	TRBD1	TRBJ2-3	TGCAGCGTGGGGGACAGGGGGCGGGATACGCAGTATTTT	CSVGDRGRDTQYF
TRBV27	-	TRBD1	TRBJ1-3	TGTGCCAGCAGTCCTGGACAGGGAGGTGGAAACACCATATATTTT	CASSPGQGGGNTIYF
TRBV7-2	-	TRBD1	TRBJ1-2	TGTGCCAGCAGCTTAGGCAGGGGGGTTGGCTACACCTTC	CASSLGRGVGYTF
TRBV7-6	-	TRBD1	TRBJ2-6	TGTGCCAGCAGCTTGACAGGGGGGACGGGGGCCAACGTCCTGACTTTC	CASSLTGGTGANVLTF
TRBV19	-	-	TRBJ2-6	TGTGCCAGTAGTAGTAGGACAGCCAGCTCTGGGGCCAACGTCCTGACTTTC	CASSSRTASSGANVLTF
TRBV27	few	-	TRBJ2-7	TGTGCCAGCAGTTTGGGACAACCCTACGAGCAGTACTTC	CASSLGQPYEQYF
TRBV5-4	-	-	TRBJ1-2	TGTGCCAGCAGCATATCCGGGTCCTATGGCTACACCTTC	CASSISGSYGYTF
TRBV19	-	TRBD1	TRBJ2-7	TGTGCCAGTAGTATCGGGACAGGGAACTACGAGCAGTACTTC	CASSIGTGNYEQYF
TRBV7-4	-	-	TRBJ1-1	TGTGCCAGCAGCTTAAATAGGGGGAACACTGAAGCTTTCTTT	CASSLNRGNTEAFF
TRBV7-3	-	TRBD1	TRBJ1-1	TGTGCCAGCAGCTTTGGGACAGGGGGCACTGAAGCTTTCTTT	CASSFGTGGTEAFF
TRBV10-2	-	TRBD1	TRBJ2-2	TGCGCCAGCAGACAGGGGGCGGCCGGGGAGCTGTTTTTT	CASRQGAAGELFF
TRBV19	-	-	TRBJ2-2	TGTGCCAGTACTCCTAGGGGGTATATCGGGGAGCTGTTTTTT	CASTPRGYIGELFF
TRBV19	-	TRBD2	TRBJ2-7	TGTGCCAGTAGTAGACGACGGGGGGGGTACTACGAGCAGTACTTC	CASSRRRGGYYEQYF
TRBV7-3	-	-	TRBJ2-3	TGTGCCAGCAGCTTCCCCGGAGGGGCAGATACGCAGTATTTT	CASSFPGGADTQYF
TRBV6-5	few	-	TRBJ1-3	TGTGCCAGCAGTTATACCGCGCGCTCTGGAAACACCATATATTTT	CASSYTARSGNTIYF
TRBV5-4	-	TRBD1	TRBJ1-1	TGTGCCAGCAGCTTGGAACAGGGGGCCACTGAAGCTTTCTTT	CASSLEQGATEAFF
TRBV9	-	-	TRBJ2-5	TGTGCCAGCAGCGTAACATTGGGGGGAATAGCAGAGACCCAGTACTTC	CASSVTLGGIAETQYF
TRBV29-1	-	-	TRBJ2-1	TGCAGCGTTGCGACTGAGAGCTCCTACAATGAGCAGTTCTTC	CSVATESSYNEQFF
TRBV11-3	-	TRBD2	TRBJ2-7	TGTGCCAGCAGCTTAGGGCTAGCGGGCTACGAGCAGTACTTC	CASSLGLAGYEQYF
TRBV7-8	-	TRBD1	TRBJ1-1	TGTGCCAGCAGCAATAGCCGACAGGGGGCAATGAGAAACACTGAAGCTTTCTTT	CASSNSRQGAMRNTEAFF
TRBV6-1	-	TRBD1	TRBJ1-2	TGTGCCAGCAGTGCGCCATCCGGGACAGGGCTTCTCACTAACTATGGCTACACCTTC	CASSAPSGTGLLTNYGYTF
TRBV6-5	once	-	TRBJ1-6	TGTGCCAGCAGTTCCACGGGACAAAAGGCATCACCCCTCCACTTT	CASSSTGQKASPLHF
TRBV27	-	-	TRBJ2-3	TGTGCCAGCAGTCGGGGGGGACAGGGAGGGCCAGATACGCAGTATTTT	CASSRGGQGGPDTQYF
TRBV7-6	-	-	TRBJ2-7	TGTGCCAGCAGCGCATCCCCGAATATCCACGAGCAGTACTTC	CASSASPNIHEQYF
TRBV19	once	-	TRBJ2-6	TGTGCCAGTAGATGGGACATAGGGTCTGGGGCCAACGTCCTGACTTTC	CASRWDIGSGANVLTF